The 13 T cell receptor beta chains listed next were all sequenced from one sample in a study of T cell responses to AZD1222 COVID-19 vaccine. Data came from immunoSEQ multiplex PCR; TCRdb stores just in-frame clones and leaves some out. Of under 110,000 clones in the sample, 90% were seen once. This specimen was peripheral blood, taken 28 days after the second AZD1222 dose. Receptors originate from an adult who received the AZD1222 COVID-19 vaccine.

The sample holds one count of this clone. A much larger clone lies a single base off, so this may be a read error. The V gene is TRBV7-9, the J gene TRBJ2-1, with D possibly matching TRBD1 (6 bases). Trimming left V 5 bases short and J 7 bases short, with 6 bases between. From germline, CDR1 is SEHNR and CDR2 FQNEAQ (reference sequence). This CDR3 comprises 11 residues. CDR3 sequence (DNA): TGTGCCAGCAGCCAGGGGAATGAGCAGTTCTTC. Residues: CASSQGNEQFF.

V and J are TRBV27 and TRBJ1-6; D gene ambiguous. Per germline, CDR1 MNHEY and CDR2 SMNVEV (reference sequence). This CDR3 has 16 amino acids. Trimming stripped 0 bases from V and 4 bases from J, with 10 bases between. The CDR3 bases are TGTGCCAGCAGTTTATCCTGGACGGGGTATAATTCACCCCTCCACTTT. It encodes CASSLSWTGYNSPLHF.

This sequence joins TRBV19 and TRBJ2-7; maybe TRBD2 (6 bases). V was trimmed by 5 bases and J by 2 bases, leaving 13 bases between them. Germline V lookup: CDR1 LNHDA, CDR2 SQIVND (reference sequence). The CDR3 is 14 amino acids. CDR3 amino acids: CASSFPGETYEQYF. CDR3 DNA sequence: TGTGCCAGTAGTTTCCCGGGGGAGACCTACGAGCAGTACTTC.

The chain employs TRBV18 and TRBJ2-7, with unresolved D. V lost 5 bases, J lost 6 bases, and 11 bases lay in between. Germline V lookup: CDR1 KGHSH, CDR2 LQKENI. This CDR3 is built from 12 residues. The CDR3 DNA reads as TGTGCCAGCTCAATGGGATCAGGCGAGCAGTACTTC. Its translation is CASSMGSGEQYF.

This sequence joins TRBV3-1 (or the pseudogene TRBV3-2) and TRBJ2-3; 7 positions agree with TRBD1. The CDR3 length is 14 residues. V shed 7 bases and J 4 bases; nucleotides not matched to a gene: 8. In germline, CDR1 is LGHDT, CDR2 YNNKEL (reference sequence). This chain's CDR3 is CASKMTGTPDTQYF. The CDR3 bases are TGTGCCAGCAAAATGACAGGGACCCCAGATACGCAGTATTTT.

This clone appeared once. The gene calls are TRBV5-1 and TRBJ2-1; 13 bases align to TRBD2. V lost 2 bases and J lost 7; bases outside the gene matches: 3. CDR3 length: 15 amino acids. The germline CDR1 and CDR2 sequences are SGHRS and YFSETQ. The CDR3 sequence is CASSFTSGGVNEQFF. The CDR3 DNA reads TGCGCCAGCAGCTTTACTAGCGGGGGGGTAAATGAGCAGTTCTTC. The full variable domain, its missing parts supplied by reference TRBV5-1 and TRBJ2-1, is KAGVTQTPRYLIKTRGQQVTLSCSPISGHRSVSWYQQTPGQGLQFLFEYFSETQRNKGNFPGRFSGRQFSNSRSEMNVSTLELGDSALYLCASSFTSGGVNEQFFGPGTRLTVL.

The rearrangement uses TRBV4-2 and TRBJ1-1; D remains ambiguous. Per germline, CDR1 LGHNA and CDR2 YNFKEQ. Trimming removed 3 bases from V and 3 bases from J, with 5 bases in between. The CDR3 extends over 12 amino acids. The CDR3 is CASSQSYTEAFF. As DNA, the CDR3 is TGTGCCAGCAGCCAGTCTTACACTGAAGCTTTCTTT.

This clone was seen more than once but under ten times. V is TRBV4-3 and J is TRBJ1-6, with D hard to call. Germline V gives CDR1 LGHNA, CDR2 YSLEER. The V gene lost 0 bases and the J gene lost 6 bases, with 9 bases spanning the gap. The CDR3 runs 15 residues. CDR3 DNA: TGCGCCAGCAGCCAAGACGTGAGGGTTAATTCACCCCTCCACTTT. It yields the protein CASSQDVRVNSPLHF.

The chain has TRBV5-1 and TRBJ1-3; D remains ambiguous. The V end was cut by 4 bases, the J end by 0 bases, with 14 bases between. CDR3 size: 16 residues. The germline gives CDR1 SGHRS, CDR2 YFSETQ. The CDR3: CASSPLAGFSGNTIYF. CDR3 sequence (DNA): TGCGCCAGCAGCCCCCTGGCGGGGTTCTCTGGAAACACCATATATTTT.

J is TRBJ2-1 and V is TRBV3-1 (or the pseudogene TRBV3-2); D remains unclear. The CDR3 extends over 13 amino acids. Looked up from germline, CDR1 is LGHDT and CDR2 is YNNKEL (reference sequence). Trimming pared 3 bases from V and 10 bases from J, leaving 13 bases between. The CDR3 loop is CASSQGGGLEQFF. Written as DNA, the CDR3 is TGTGCCAGCAGCCAGGGCGGTGGGTTAGAGCAGTTCTTC.

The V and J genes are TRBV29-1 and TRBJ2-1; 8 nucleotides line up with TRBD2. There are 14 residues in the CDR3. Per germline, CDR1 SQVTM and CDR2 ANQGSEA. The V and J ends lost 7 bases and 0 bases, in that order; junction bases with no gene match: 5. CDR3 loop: CSAGGPISYNEQFF. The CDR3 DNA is TGCAGCGCGGGGGGGCCTATCTCCTACAATGAGCAGTTCTTC.

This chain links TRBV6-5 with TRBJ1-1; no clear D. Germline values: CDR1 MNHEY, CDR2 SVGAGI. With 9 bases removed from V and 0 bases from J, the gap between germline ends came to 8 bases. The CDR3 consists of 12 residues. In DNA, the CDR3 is TGTGCCAGTCGGACGGTGAACACTGAAGCTTTCTTT. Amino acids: CASRTVNTEAFF.

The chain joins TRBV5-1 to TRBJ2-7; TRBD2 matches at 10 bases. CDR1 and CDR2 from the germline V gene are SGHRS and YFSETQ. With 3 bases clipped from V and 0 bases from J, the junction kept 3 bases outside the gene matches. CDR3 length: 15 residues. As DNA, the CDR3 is TGCGCCAGCAGCTACGGGACTAGCGACTCCTACGAGCAGTACTTC. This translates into CASSYGTSDSYEQYF.